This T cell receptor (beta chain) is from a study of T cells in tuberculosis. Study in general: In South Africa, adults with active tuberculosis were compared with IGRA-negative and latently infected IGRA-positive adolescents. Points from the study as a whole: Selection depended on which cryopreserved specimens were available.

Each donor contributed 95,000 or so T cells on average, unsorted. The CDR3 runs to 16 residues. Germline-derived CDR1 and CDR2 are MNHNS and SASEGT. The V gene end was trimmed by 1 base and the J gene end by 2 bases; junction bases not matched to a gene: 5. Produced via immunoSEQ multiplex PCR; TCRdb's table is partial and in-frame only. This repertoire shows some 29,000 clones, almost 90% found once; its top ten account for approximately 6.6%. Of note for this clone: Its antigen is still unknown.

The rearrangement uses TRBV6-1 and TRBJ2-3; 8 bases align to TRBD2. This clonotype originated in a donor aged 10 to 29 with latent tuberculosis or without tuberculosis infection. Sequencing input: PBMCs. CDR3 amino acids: CASSEVAGGNTDTQYF. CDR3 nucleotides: TGTGCCAGCAGTGAAGTTGCGGGGGGCAACACAGATACGCAGTATTTT.